The rows below give T cell receptor beta chains drawn from one sample of a study of metastatic and nonmetastatic thyroid tumors. TCRdb re-clonotyped the PCR reads via MiXCR. This table holds under 50,000 clones, about 26% found once. The sample was blood. These TCRs come from a male donor with papillary thyroid cancer or a benign thyroid nodule (not recorded which). Some clones in this sample may be carry-over from other donors' samples. The CDR3 runs from the conserved cysteine through the conserved F or W.

cdr3_aa v_call
CSARDRQYTQYF TRBV20-1
CATTGEVGRAYEQFF TRBV12-3/TRBV12-4
CAWSVSDRGRSPLHF TRBV30
CASSLGSYEQYF TRBV11-2
CSARETGNTEAFF TRBV20-1
CAGNQGGRLKGYTF TRBV30
CSAKHPSPPSYNEQFF TRBV20-1
CASSGVVNTDTQYF TRBV2
CASSTWTSGSYEQYF TRBV19
CASSYWPGNQPQHF TRBV6-2/TRBV6-3
CASSVDPPRGEQYF TRBV9
CASSGEQGTSGDLFF TRBV2
CAITGTSGASSYEQYF TRBV10-3
CASSITPYQPQHF TRBV19
CASSLGTSGSSTGELFF TRBV5-1
CASSSQGAPGVGTQYF TRBV5-1
CASRTIPGGQFF TRBV12-3/TRBV12-4
CSAREGALAGGPTDTQYF TRBV20-1
CASTYLQGLGTTEQFF TRBV27
CATSDWVSAAGELFF TRBV24-1
CASSLWSGSGNTIYF TRBV28
CASSPESSYEQYF TRBV7-3
CASDGGPINNEQFF TRBV28
CASSVGENEQFF TRBV6-4
CASSAGSSTGELFF TRBV6-4
CASSQVAVGYQETQYF TRBV4-1
CASSPPVLGGGTYEQYF TRBV18
CASSGTRGPYNEQFF TRBV11-2
CASSLGGRVGGNTIYF TRBV5-1
CASSESAGGQETQYF TRBV6-1
CSSRDDGLEKLFF TRBV28
CSARDRRVGTAQETQYF TRBV20-1
CASSQGRWDEQFF TRBV11-1
CASSLSGRDGYTF TRBV7-3
CASSFGGLGYTF TRBV28
CASSPTGASGANVLTF TRBV18
CASSYLGTSASTDTQYF TRBV6-2/TRBV6-3
CASSLRRLVETQYF TRBV7-8
CASSPDGALSLGGYTF TRBV28
CASSEARGLQLFF TRBV6-1
CASTRSSGANEQFF TRBV5-1
CASSPGSGQGNEKLFF TRBV7-8
CASSLTGVSTSYF TRBV7-3
CASRPYGLDSDSSYEQYF TRBV2
CASGKGGAGGYTF TRBV19
CASSSGSTGELFF TRBV6-4
CASSHQTGASYEQYF TRBV9
CASSAAGGPGTEAFF TRBV9
CASSPPGTQETQYF TRBV11-2
CSARDLRAGGSGEQFF TRBV20-1
CASSQDPRGYEQYF TRBV4-1
CASSQDGALTDTQYF TRBV5-1
CASSVDTGPNEKLFF TRBV9
CASSPPWDIYEQYF TRBV18
CASSYDRGFDEQFF TRBV6-2/TRBV6-3
CASNLGFDGELFF TRBV7-9